These 8 T cell receptor beta chains came from one sample sequenced in a study of blood T cells in healthy people across ages. Combining a sample-barcoded 5' primer with a J-beta primer mix, a second PCR ran for 7 to 11 cycles. Using its own MiXCR run on the 5' RACE reads, TCRdb lists one record per CDR3 protein. The table records some 790,000 distinct CDR3 sequences, 29% of them present only once. The source material was blood. The receptor source for this set is a woman of 80 years or more in good health.

J is TRBJ2-1 and V is TRBV2; the match to TRBD2 covers 11 bases. CDR3 length: 15 amino acids. Germline V gene sequence: CDR1 SNHLY, CDR2 FYNNEI. V gave up 6 bases and J gave up 4 bases; unmatched junction bases: 5. The CDR3 DNA reads as TGTGCCAGCAGACAACTAGCGGGGGTTTACAATGAGCAGTTCTTC. Protein sequence: CASRQLAGVYNEQFF.

This clonotype was found a few times. A much larger clone lies one base from this, so it may be a read error. This chain connects TRBV19 to TRBJ2-7; D is possibly TRBD1 or TRBD2 (5 bases each). There are 13 residues in the CDR3. CDR1 is LNHDA, CDR2 SQIVND, per germline (reference sequence). Trimming cost V 6 bases and J 3 bases, with 12 bases left between them. The CDR3 spells CASRMGTVYEQYF. CDR3 DNA sequence: TGTGCCAGTAGGATGGGGACCGTCTACGAGCAGTACTTC.

This clonotype was seen ten or more times. V and J are TRBV14 and TRBJ2-5; D call uncertain. From germline, CDR1 is SGHDN and CDR2 FVKESK. The V gene lost 1 base and the J gene lost 6 bases, with 9 bases spanning the gap. This CDR3 region has 13 residues. The CDR3 reads CASSQVASQTQYF. The CDR3 DNA follows: TGTGCCAGCAGCCAAGTCGCCTCCCAGACCCAGTACTTC.

This clonotype was seen repeatedly, ten times or more. The chain combines TRBV5-5 with TRBJ2-5, with a tentative D call TRBD2 (7 bases). Trimming removed 4 bases at V and 5 bases at J, with 12 bases between. Per germline, CDR1 SGHKS and CDR2 YYEKEE (reference sequence). This CDR3 comprises 13 residues. The CDR3 spells CASSGGARETQYF. The CDR3 DNA reads as TGTGCCAGCAGCGGGGGGGCCCGTGAGACCCAGTACTTC.

This clonotype showed up just a few times. This chain links TRBV9 with TRBJ2-1; 9 nucleotides line up with TRBD2. The CDR3 length is 16 residues. The germline CDR1 and CDR2 sequences are SGDLS and YYNGEE. J lost 2 bases, V lost 4 bases, and 7 bases had no gene match. CDR3 coding DNA: TGTGCCAGCAGCCCGATACTAGCGGGCCCCTACAATGAGCAGTTCTTC. Its protein product is CASSPILAGPYNEQFF.

The chain recombines TRBV20-1 with TRBJ1-5; D is uncertain. The CDR3 extends over 15 amino acids. Looked up from germline, CDR1 is DFQATT and CDR2 is SNEGSKA (reference sequence). Trimming cost V 6 bases and J 1 base, with 16 bases left between them. This CDR3 reads CSAYRGRGSNQPQHF. As DNA, the CDR3 is TGCAGTGCCTATAGAGGACGAGGGAGCAATCAGCCCCAGCATTTT.

In this sample, this clonotype turned up a few times. For the CDR3, the DNA is TGCGCCAGCAGCCAAGATTTGAGCGGGGGGGGGTTATCTGGGGCCAACGTCCTGACTTTC. As protein: CASSQDLSGGGLSGANVLTF. V gene TRBV4-3 combines with J gene TRBJ2-6; 10 nucleotides align to TRBD2. This CDR3 is built from 20 residues. The junction had 9 bases not matched to a gene; V was cut back by 0 bases and J by 1 base. Germline CDR1 and CDR2: LGHNA and YSLEER.

This clonotype was observed a handful of times. This chain links TRBV3-1 with TRBJ2-7, with 7 bases aligning to TRBD2. The J segment lost 6 bases and the V segment lost 4 bases, leaving 6 bases of the junction unmatched. CDR1 is LGHDT and CDR2 is YNNKEL in the germline V gene (reference sequence). The CDR3 runs to 13 residues. The CDR3 DNA reads as TGTGCCAGCAGCCGCCGACTAGCTGGCGAGCAGTACTTC. Its translation: CASSRRLAGEQYF.